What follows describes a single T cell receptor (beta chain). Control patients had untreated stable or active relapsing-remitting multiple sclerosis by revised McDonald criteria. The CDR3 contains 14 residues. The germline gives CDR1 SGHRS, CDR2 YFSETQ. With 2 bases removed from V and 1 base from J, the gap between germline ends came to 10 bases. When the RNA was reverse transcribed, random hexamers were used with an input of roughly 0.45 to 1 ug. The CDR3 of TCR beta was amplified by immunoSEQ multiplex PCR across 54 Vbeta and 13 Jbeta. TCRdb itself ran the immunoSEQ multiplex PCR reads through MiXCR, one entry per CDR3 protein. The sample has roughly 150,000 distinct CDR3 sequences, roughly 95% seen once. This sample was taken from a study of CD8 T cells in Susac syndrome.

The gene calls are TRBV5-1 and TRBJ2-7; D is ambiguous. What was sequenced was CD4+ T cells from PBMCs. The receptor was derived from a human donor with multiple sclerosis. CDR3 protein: CASSFPDPSYEQYF. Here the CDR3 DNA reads TGCGCCAGCAGCTTCCCCGACCCGTCCTACGAGCAGTACTTC. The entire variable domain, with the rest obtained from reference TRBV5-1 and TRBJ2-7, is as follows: KAGVTQTPRYLIKTRGQQVTLSCSPISGHRSVSWYQQTPGQGLQFLFEYFSETQRNKGNFPGRFSGRQFSNSRSEMNVSTLELGDSALYLCASSFPDPSYEQYFGPGTRLTVT.